The T cell receptor (beta chain) described here comes from a study of blood T cell repertoires in COVID-19. Study as a whole: Some COVID-19 samples were acute and others convalescent; all came from the United States, Italy and Spain. T cells, B-cell-depleted T cells, or PBMCs supplied cDNA or gDNA.

Original processing notes: The assay estimated nucleated cells by amplifying reference gene primers. The assay was immunoSEQ multiplex PCR, and TCRdb's table has in-frame clones only and misses some. V, J and clone size are taken as reported in that table, and D and trimming were inferred from the DNA itself. The table records 140,000 to 150,000 clones, nearly 90% of them present only once. Sequencing input: peripheral blood. The receptor's source is an older man with acute or convalescent COVID-19.

CDR3 residues: CASSYYGVGNYGYTF. The DNA of the CDR3 is TGTGCCAGCAGTTACTACGGGGTAGGGAACTATGGCTACACCTTC. This chain connects TRBV6-5 to TRBJ1-2; D remains ambiguous. Germline-derived CDR1 and CDR2 are MNHEY and SVGAGI. V was shortened by 1 base and J by 2 bases, with 11 bases between the two germline ends. CDR3 size: 15 residues.